The 25 T cell receptor beta chains presented below share a single source sample, sequenced in a study of T cell changes during pregnancy in multiple sclerosis. Sequencing used immunoSEQ multiplex PCR; TCRdb keeps in-frame clones, though not all of them. The sample consists of 85,000 to 120,000 clones, about 90% of them appearing once. The source was peripheral blood, collected before pregnancy. The receptors originated from a female donor with multiple sclerosis, enrolled in a pregnancy study.

In DNA, the CDR3 is TGTGCCAGCAGCCCCACACAGGGGCTGTTCTTC. It encodes CASSPTQGLFF. The rearrangement uses TRBV11-2 and TRBJ2-1, with TRBD1 matching 7 bases. The CDR3 length is 11 residues. Germline V gene data show CDR1 as SGHAT and CDR2 as FQNNGV. With V trimmed by 5 bases and J by 15 bases, 7 bases remained unmatched.

The chain carries TRBV15 and TRBJ2-3; 8 bases are a match to TRBD2. This CDR3 is 15 amino acids long. Germline V lookup: CDR1 LNHNV, CDR2 YYDKDF (reference sequence). Trimming at V came to 6 bases and at J to 6 bases, leaving 11 bases not matched to a gene. CDR3 in amino acids: CATSRGGGWSDTQYF. In nucleotides, the CDR3 is TGTGCCACCAGTCGAGGCGGGGGGTGGTCGGATACGCAGTATTTT.

The rearrangement links TRBV11-3 to TRBJ1-3; 8 bases agree with TRBD1. CDR1 is SGHNT, CDR2 YENEEA, per germline. The CDR3 is 16 residues long. J gave up 3 bases and V 0 bases, and 4 bases lay outside the gene matches. CDR3 in DNA: TGTGCCAGCAGCTTAGATCGGACAGGGAGTGGAAACACCATATATTTT. This gives the protein CASSLDRTGSGNTIYF.

The genes are TRBV7-9 and TRBJ1-1; perhaps TRBD1 as D (5 bases). CDR3 size: 16 residues. From germline, CDR1 is SEHNR and CDR2 FQNEAQ (reference sequence). Trimming removed 8 bases at V and 1 base at J, with 20 bases between. DNA for the CDR3: TGTGCCAGCGTGAAGTCTTTGGGGGGTACGAACACTGAAGCTTTCTTT. Amino acids: CASVKSLGGTNTEAFF.

The chain recombines TRBV4-2 with TRBJ2-5; 12 nucleotides agree with TRBD2. Germline V gene sequence: CDR1 LGHNA, CDR2 YNFKEQ. The length of the CDR3 is 17 residues. Losses at the gene ends were 1 base for V and 2 bases for J; bases not matched to a gene: 5. In nucleotides, the CDR3 is TGTGCCAGCAGCCAAGGGGTAGGGACTAGCGGGCAAGAGACCCAGTACTTC. Translated: CASSQGVGTSGQETQYF.

The V gene is TRBV5-6, the J gene TRBJ2-7; no clear D. This CDR3 has 15 amino acids. V lost 2 bases and J lost 0, with 12 bases in between. In germline, CDR1 is SGHDT, CDR2 YYEEEE. CDR3 sequence (DNA): TGTGCCAGCAGCTTAGTCCAGGCAAGCTCCTACGAGCAGTACTTC. Its protein product is CASSLVQASSYEQYF.

The gene calls are TRBV27 and TRBJ2-1; 7 nucleotides agree with TRBD2. The CDR3 runs 13 residues. V shed 6 bases and J 8 bases; nucleotides not matched to a gene: 7. Germline assignment: CDR1 MNHEY and CDR2 SMNVEV (reference sequence). Here the CDR3 reads CASRGRESYEQFF. DNA of the CDR3: TGTGCCAGCAGGGGGCGGGAGTCGTATGAGCAGTTCTTC.

This chain joins TRBV18 and TRBJ1-3, with D possibly matching TRBD1 (6 bases). The germline V gene has CDR1 KGHSH and CDR2 LQKENI. This CDR3 has 15 residues. The germline V and J ends were trimmed by 3 bases and 4 bases, with 13 bases remaining between them. The CDR3 region is CASSPGGAAGNTIYF. CDR3 coding DNA: TGTGCCAGCTCACCGGGGGGGGCTGCAGGAAACACCATATATTTT.

Only one count was recorded for this clone. The chain recombines TRBV23-1 with TRBJ2-7; the D gene is possibly TRBD2 (6 bases). TRBV23-1 is noted as an ORF with a role that remains uncertain. The CDR3 runs to 16 residues. V lost 2 bases and J lost 4, with 18 bases in between. The CDR3 nucleotides read TGCGCCAGCAGTCAAGCAACTAGCTCCTACGGGTACGAGCAGTACTTC. Its translation: CASSQATSSYGYEQYF.

V gene TRBV7-6 combines with J gene TRBJ2-1; 8 nucleotides match TRBD1. This CDR3 has 17 amino acids. J lost 5 bases, V lost 2 bases, and 11 bases had no gene match. CDR1 and CDR2 (germline): SGHVS, FNYEAQ. Here the CDR3 reads CASSLFPRDRLDNEQFF. In DNA, the CDR3 is TGTGCCAGCAGCTTATTTCCGCGGGACAGGCTGGACAATGAGCAGTTCTTC.

This clone was observed once. This chain uses TRBV6-1 with TRBJ1-2; weak D call: TRBD1 (5 bases). Germline CDR1 and CDR2: MNHNS and SASEGT. This CDR3 has 13 residues. V lost 0 bases to trimming and J lost 7 bases, with 9 bases between them. The CDR3 DNA follows: TGTGCCAGCAGTGAAGCTGGGCAGGGTGGCTACACCTTC. It specifies CASSEAGQGGYTF.

The chain carries TRBV5-4 and TRBJ2-2, with D possibly TRBD2 on 6 matching bases. The germline V gene encodes CDR1 SGHNT and CDR2 YYREEE (reference sequence). The CDR3 consists of 16 residues. Deletions cut 3 bases from V and 0 bases from J, with 12 bases between. CDR3 sequence (DNA): TGTGCCAGCAGCTCCCCGGGGGACCCGAACACCGGGGAGCTGTTTTTT. This sequence encodes CASSSPGDPNTGELFF.

In the case of this clone: This CDR3 is also generated by other DNA sequences in the sample. This chain connects TRBV27 to TRBJ1-1, with D uncertain. The germline CDR1 and CDR2 sequences are MNHEY and SMNVEV (reference sequence). Between the trimmed V and J ends, which lost 5 bases and 5 bases, there was a span of 15 bases. This CDR3 has 14 residues. CDR3 loop: CASSLSGGLTEAFF. The CDR3 DNA follows: TGTGCCAGCAGTCTTTCTGGAGGTCTTACTGAAGCTTTCTTT.

The chain couples TRBV7-8 to TRBJ1-3, with 9 bases fitting TRBD1. With 2 bases clipped from V and 0 bases from J, the junction kept 8 bases outside the gene matches. This CDR3 is 18 amino acids long. CDR1 SGHVS and CDR2 FQNEAQ come from the germline V gene. The CDR3 coding sequence is TGTGCCAGCAGCTTAAAGCTTCCGGACAGGGGCTCTGGAAACACCATATATTTT. The encoded protein is CASSLKLPDRGSGNTIYF.

The V and J genes are TRBV7-9 and TRBJ2-1, with 13 nucleotides matching TRBD2. This CDR3 region has 16 residues. V trimming: 6 bases; J trimming: 3 bases; junction bases outside the gene matches: 5. Germline loops: CDR1 SEHNR, CDR2 FQNEAQ (reference sequence). CDR3 sequence: CASSGGTSGDYNEQFF. CDR3 coding DNA: TGTGCCAGCAGTGGCGGGACTAGCGGGGACTACAATGAGCAGTTCTTC.

The genes are TRBV5-5 and TRBJ2-3, with D tentatively TRBD2 (5 bases). This CDR3 has 15 residues. CDR1 is SGHKS and CDR2 is YYEKEE in the germline V gene (reference sequence). The V and J ends lost 0 bases and 0 bases respectively, with 8 bases between them. The CDR3 spells CASSLAGISTDTQYF. CDR3 nucleotides: TGTGCCAGCAGCTTGGCGGGAATCAGCACAGATACGCAGTATTTT.

This sequence joins TRBV7-8 and TRBJ1-2; no firm D call. V lost 5 bases and J 0 bases, leaving 10 bases between the germline ends. The CDR3 spans 14 residues. In germline, CDR1 is SGHVS, CDR2 FQNEAQ. The CDR3, as DNA: TGTGCCAGCAGCAAAGCGGCGACTAACTATGGCTACACCTTC. Translating gives CASSKAATNYGYTF.

This chain joins TRBV4-3 and TRBJ2-1, with 12 bases fitting TRBD2. V was pared by 0 bases and J by 10 bases, with 10 bases of the junction left unmatched. Germline CDR1 reads LGHNA; CDR2 reads YSLEER. The CDR3 is 17 amino acids. This chain's CDR3 is CASSQDRASGGADEQFF. The CDR3 bases are TGCGCCAGCAGCCAAGATCGGGCTAGCGGGGGGGCTGACGAGCAGTTCTTC.

The rearrangement uses TRBV29-1 and TRBJ2-7; TRBD2 might be the D (6 bases). Trimming pared 6 bases from V and 4 bases from J, leaving 19 bases between. The CDR3 covers 14 residues. CDR1 and CDR2 (germline): SQVTM, ANQGSEA. The CDR3 sequence: CSVLVAVGGYEQYF. The CDR3 coding sequence is TGCAGCGTGCTTGTGGCGGTGGGGGGATACGAGCAGTACTTC.

This rearrangement joins TRBV2 to TRBJ2-5; 7 nucleotides line up with TRBD2. The germline V gene has CDR1 SNHLY and CDR2 FYNNEI. The trim removed 2 bases at V and 0 bases at J, leaving 3 bases unmatched. The CDR3 runs 15 residues. CDR3 protein: CASSELAAYQETQYF. Written as DNA, the CDR3 is TGTGCCAGCAGTGAACTAGCGGCATACCAAGAGACCCAGTACTTC.

The V and J genes are TRBV7-2 and TRBJ2-2, with TRBD2 matching over 11 bases. Germline-derived CDR1 and CDR2 are SGHTA and FQGNSA. V lost 5 bases, J lost 4 bases, and 6 bases stayed unmatched. The CDR3 runs to 16 residues. CDR3 protein: CASSPPSGGLTGELFF. For the CDR3, the DNA is TGTGCCAGCAGCCCGCCTAGCGGGGGGCTCACCGGGGAGCTGTTTTTT.

V usage is TRBV7-3 and J usage is TRBJ2-2, with D possibly matching TRBD1 (6 bases). This CDR3 has 16 residues. With 1 base removed from V and 0 bases from J, the gap between germline ends came to 9 bases. Looked up from germline, CDR1 is SGHTA and CDR2 is FQGTGA. CDR3 protein: CASSLIWTANTGELFF. In DNA form, the CDR3 reads TGTGCCAGCAGCTTAATCTGGACAGCGAACACCGGGGAGCTGTTTTTT. The full variable domain, completed using reference TRBV7-3 and TRBJ2-2, is GAGVSQTPSNKVTEKGKYVELRCDPISGHTALYWYRQSLGQGPEFLIYFQGTGAADDSGLPNDRFFAVRPEGSVSTLKIQRTERGDSAVYLCASSLIWTANTGELFFGEGSRLTVL.

The chain carries TRBV6-5 and TRBJ1-1; D is ambiguous. Trimming took 4 bases from V and 3 from J, leaving 18 bases between them. The CDR3 spans 16 residues. CDR1 and CDR2 from the germline V gene are MNHEY and SVGAGI. The CDR3 here is CASSFSKTPKHTEAFF. The CDR3 bases are TGTGCCAGCAGTTTCTCCAAAACTCCGAAGCACACTGAAGCTTTCTTT.

V is TRBV28 and J is TRBJ2-5; 7 bases line up with TRBD2. Per germline, CDR1 MDHEN and CDR2 SYDVKM. Trimming took 3 bases from V and 4 from J; bases not matched to a gene: 11. The CDR3 covers 16 residues. CDR3 sequence: CASSFGGAGARETQYF. The CDR3 DNA reads TGTGCCAGCAGTTTCGGGGGTGCGGGAGCCAGAGAGACCCAGTACTTC.

The V gene is TRBV11-1, the J gene TRBJ2-1; TRBD1 matches 11 bases. Germline V lookup: CDR1 SGHAT, CDR2 FQDESV (reference sequence). The CDR3 has 18 amino acids. With V trimmed by 0 bases and J by 7 bases, 11 bases remained unmatched. This CDR3 reads CASSLAPPGQGARNEQFF. The CDR3 DNA sequence: TGTGCCAGCAGCTTAGCACCACCAGGACAGGGGGCGCGAAATGAGCAGTTCTTC. Based on the CDR3 plus reference TRBV11-1 and TRBJ2-1, the full variable domain is EAEVAQSPRYKITEKSQAVAFWCDPISGHATLYWYRQILGQGPELLVQFQDESVVDDSQLPKDRFSAERLKGVDSTLKIQPAELGDSAMYLCASSLAPPGQGARNEQFFGPGTRLTVL.